The clone carrying this T cell receptor beta chain was seen ten or more times. The CDR3 loop spans 15 amino acids. V was pared by 5 bases and J by 4 bases, with 18 bases between. The entry originates in a study of T cells in Graves' hyperthyroidism and ophthalmopathy. Researchers took RNA transcripts and amplified the TCR beta CDR3 regions from them. The HTBI set primed first-round TCR CDR3 RT-PCR. TCRdb independently ran MiXCR on the multiplex PCR reads; one entry per CDR3 protein. The sample lists roughly 380,000 distinct CDR3 sequences; around a sixth were seen once. The J gene is TRBJ2-7, the V gene TRBV12-3 or TRBV12-4; D perhaps matches TRBD2 (5 bases). The TCR originated in a woman aged 40 to 50 with Graves' ophthalmopathy. The sequenced material came from blood. The CDR3 reads CASSLHGRGWYEQYF. In DNA, the CDR3 is TGTGCCAGCAGTCTTCACGGCCGGGGATGGTACGAGCAGTACTTC.